Listed here are 21 T cell receptor beta chains from one sample, sequenced in a study of T-cell memory formation after mild COVID-19. TCRdb itself ran the 5' RACE reads through MiXCR, one entry per CDR3 protein. The table has 85,000 to 120,000 distinct CDR3 sequences, roughly an eighth seen once. Material: PBMCs or a T cell subset sorted from them (not recorded which). The receptor source for this set is an adult woman who had mild COVID-19 (a few samples of this study predate the infection). Cell type and time point are not known.

There are a few counts of this clonotype. An end of the junction does not agree with germline; a read error may underlie this. The genes are TRBV7-7 and TRBJ1-1, with D possibly being TRBD1 (5 bases). The CDR3 is made up of 13 amino acids. CDR1 is SSHAT, CDR2 FNYEAQ, per germline (reference sequence). CDR3 protein: CASSDSLNTEAFF. The CDR3, as DNA: TGTGCTAGCAGCGACAGCCTGAACACTGAAGCTTTCTTT.

This chain links TRBV9 with TRBJ1-2; 9 bases align to TRBD1. V lost 2 bases and J lost 4; bases outside the gene matches: 6. Germline V CDR1 and CDR2: SGDLS, YYNGEE. The CDR3 totals 15 residues. CDR3 sequence reads: CASSVGTGSGYGYTF. The CDR3 DNA reads TGTGCCAGCAGCGTTGGGACAGGGAGCGGCTATGGCTACACCTTC. Drawing the rest from reference TRBV9 and TRBJ1-2, the complete variable domain is DSGVTQTPKHLITATGQRVTLRCSPRSGDLSVYWYQQSLDQGLQFLIQYYNGEERAKGNILERFSAQQFPDLHSELNLSSLELGDSALYFCASSVGTGSGYGYTFGSGTRLTVV.

This clonotype was observed many times. This chain links TRBV5-6 with TRBJ2-3; D unresolved. V lost 1 base and J 6 bases, leaving 12 bases between the germline ends. CDR1 is SGHDT, CDR2 YYEEEE, per germline. The CDR3 loop spans 14 amino acids. In DNA, the CDR3 is TGTGCCAGCAGCTTGTTTTTGAACCTCGATACGCAGTATTTT. It specifies CASSLFLNLDTQYF.

The rearrangement uses TRBV14 and TRBJ2-1; perhaps TRBD2 as D (7 bases). Trimming left V 3 bases short and J 8 bases short, with 17 bases between. The CDR3 runs to 15 residues. CDR1 SGHDN and CDR2 FVKESK come from the germline V gene. The CDR3 coding sequence is TGTGCCAGCAGCCAGGGGGGGCACCCTAGCGATGAGCAGTTCTTC. Translated: CASSQGGHPSDEQFF.

This clonotype has more than one count but fewer than ten. Germline and junction disagree at one end, which may indicate a read error. The chain joins TRBV5-1 to TRBJ2-1; D not resolved. The CDR3 is 13 amino acids. CDR1 is SGHRS, CDR2 YFSETQ, per germline. This chain's CDR3 is CASSFNPNREQFF. Here the CDR3 DNA reads TGTGCCAGCAGCTTTAACCCCAACCGGGAGCAGTTCTTC.

This clonotype was seen only a few times. The chain has TRBV7-9 and TRBJ1-1; D remains unclear. Trimming removed 1 base from V and 5 bases from J, with 8 bases in between. The CDR3 extends over 13 amino acids. Germline-derived CDR1 and CDR2 are SEHNR and FQNEAQ (reference sequence). CDR3 region: CASSLVTTTEAFF. CDR3 bases: TGTGCCAGCAGCTTAGTGACCACTACTGAAGCTTTCTTT.

About this clonotype itself: This clone may be a read error of a much larger clone one base away. The V and J genes are TRBV7-6 and TRBJ2-3; D perhaps matches TRBD2 (6 bases). V was clipped by 7 bases and J by 0 bases, with 20 bases between them. This CDR3 has 17 amino acids. Germline V lookup: CDR1 SGHVS, CDR2 FNYEAQ. The chain's CDR3 is CASIPVVGGPSTDTQYF. CDR3 bases: TGTGCCAGCATCCCGGTGGTGGGGGGTCCGAGCACAGATACGCAGTATTTT.

This clonotype was detected only a few times. This chain joins TRBV29-1 and TRBJ2-7, with TRBD2 identical over 10 bases. The CDR3 sequence is 15 residues long. Germline V CDR1 and CDR2: SQVTM, ANQGSEA. With 3 bases clipped from V and 5 bases from J, the junction kept 10 bases outside the gene matches. CDR3 region: CSVEEREGYFDEQYF. The DNA of the CDR3 is TGCAGCGTTGAGGAGCGGGAGGGGTATTTCGACGAGCAGTACTTC.

This clonotype showed up many times. The chain combines TRBV5-1 with TRBJ2-5; 7 bases fit TRBD2. This CDR3 contains 15 residues. Trimming removed 3 bases from V and 3 bases from J; junction bases left unmatched: 8. Germline CDR1 reads SGHRS; CDR2 reads YFSETQ. The CDR3 loop reads CASSSGLVAEETQYF. The CDR3 nucleotides are TGCGCCAGCAGCTCAGGACTAGTGGCTGAAGAGACCCAGTACTTC.

V and J are TRBV4-1 and TRBJ2-6; D is possibly TRBD1 (6 bases). V was shortened by 5 bases and J by 2 bases, with 25 bases between the two germline ends. The germline V gene has CDR1 MGHRA and CDR2 YSYEKL. There are 20 residues in the CDR3. The CDR3 sequence is CASSGLSDRKNFPGANVLTF. The CDR3 nucleotides read TGCGCCAGCAGCGGGCTTAGCGACAGGAAAAACTTCCCTGGGGCCAACGTCCTGACTTTC.

The rearrangement uses TRBV4-3 and TRBJ2-4, with unresolved D. The CDR3 spans 17 residues. Germline CDR1 and CDR2: LGHNA and YSLEER. V was cut by 0 bases and J by 0 bases, with 12 bases left in between. The CDR3 DNA reads TGCGCCAGCAGCCAAGATCGGGCAGTGGGAGCCAAAAACATTCAGTACTTC. It yields the protein CASSQDRAVGAKNIQYF.

This clonotype was found a few times. V and J are TRBV4-1 and TRBJ2-5; D possibly matches TRBD1 or TRBD2 (5 bases each). V was trimmed by 0 bases and J by 5 bases, leaving 13 bases between them. The CDR3 length is 15 residues. Germline CDR1 is MGHRA and CDR2 is YSYEKL. The CDR3 spells CASSQEEVRAETQYF. In DNA, the CDR3 is TGCGCCAGCAGCCAAGAGGAGGTCAGGGCGGAGACCCAGTACTTC.

This clonotype was seen a few times. V is TRBV11-2 and J is TRBJ2-2; 7 positions agree with TRBD2. Trimming cost V 2 bases and J 4 bases; bases outside gene matches: 1. CDR3 length: 14 amino acids. Germline assignment: CDR1 SGHAT and CDR2 FQNNGV. CDR3 coding DNA: TGTGCCAGCAGCTTAAGCGGGGCCACCGGGGAGCTGTTTTTT. Residues: CASSLSGATGELFF.

In this sample, this clonotype turned up many times. This rearrangement joins TRBV9 to TRBJ2-1; the D gene is possibly TRBD2 (5 bases). The CDR3 has 14 residues. V was trimmed by 2 bases and J by 9 bases, leaving 15 bases between them. Germline V gene sequence: CDR1 SGDLS, CDR2 YYNGEE. The CDR3 here is CASSVGLGGGEQFF. CDR3 in DNA: TGTGCCAGCAGCGTTGGCCTAGGAGGTGGTGAGCAGTTCTTC.

The gene calls are TRBV4-1 and TRBJ1-5; D uncertain. V was cut by 3 bases and J by 6 bases, with 15 bases left in between. The CDR3 runs to 15 residues. Germline V gene sequence: CDR1 MGHRA, CDR2 YSYEKL. The chain's CDR3 is CASSQEPTPRQPQHF. CDR3 coding DNA: TGCGCCAGCAGCCAGGAACCAACACCACGTCAGCCCCAGCATTTT.

This clonotype was detected once. The gene calls are TRBV19 and TRBJ1-1; D uncertain. Germline CDR1 LNHDA, CDR2 SQIVND (reference sequence). V was trimmed by 10 bases and J by 1 base, leaving 10 bases between them. This CDR3 region has 12 residues. The CDR3 bases are TGTGCCACTCACCATTGGAACACTGAAGCTTTCTTT. It codes for CATHHWNTEAFF.

This clonotype was counted between two and nine times. V usage is TRBV18 and J usage is TRBJ2-7, with D hard to call. V was pared by 2 bases and J by 4 bases, with 9 bases between. CDR3 length: 13 amino acids. The germline gives CDR1 KGHSH, CDR2 LQKENI. The CDR3 loop is CASSPYDEYEQYF. The CDR3, as DNA: TGTGCCAGCTCACCATATGACGAATACGAGCAGTACTTC.

This clonotype has at least ten counts. V and J are TRBV12-3 or TRBV12-4 and TRBJ2-1, with no clear D. The V end was cut by 1 base, the J end by 4 bases, with 8 bases between. The CDR3 runs to 14 residues. The CDR3 nucleotides are TGTGCCAGCAGTTTAGAAGTCGGGTACAATGAGCAGTTCTTC. Translation gives CASSLEVGYNEQFF.

Only a few counts were recorded for this clonotype. DNA of the CDR3: TGTGCCAGCAGCGGACAGGGACTATACTATGGCTACACCTTC. This translates into CASSGQGLYYGYTF. The V gene is TRBV2, the J gene TRBJ1-2, with 8 positions matching TRBD1. The CDR3 has 14 amino acids. Trimming took 6 bases from V and 3 from J; bases not matched to a gene: 6. Germline CDR1 SNHLY, CDR2 FYNNEI.

This clonotype was recorded many times. V is TRBV6-1 and J is TRBJ2-5; 8 bases fit TRBD2. CDR3 length equals 17 residues. CDR1 MNHNS and CDR2 SASEGT come from the germline V gene. V was clipped by 6 bases and J by 5 bases; unmatched bases: 17. In DNA, the CDR3 is TGTGCCAGCAGCCACATTGGAGCGGGAGACTTCGGTGAGACCCAGTACTTC. It specifies CASSHIGAGDFGETQYF.

Only a few counts were recorded for this clonotype. This chain uses TRBV7-6 with TRBJ2-3, with D perhaps assigned TRBD1 or TRBD2 (5 bases each). The germline V and J ends were trimmed by 5 bases and 5 bases, with 17 bases remaining between them. The germline CDR1 and CDR2 sequences are SGHVS and FNYEAQ. The CDR3 sequence is 15 residues long. The CDR3: CASSQGPDAKDTQYF. The CDR3 DNA reads TGTGCCAGCAGCCAGGGACCCGACGCGAAAGATACGCAGTATTTT.